The source of this T cell receptor beta chain is a study of T cell repertoires in aging, cancer and after chemotherapy. Study overall: Glioblastoma patients receiving temozolomide-based therapy gave paired samples before and after chemotherapy.

A remark on this clonotype: Its antigen is unidentified.

A mixed TRB-A/B primer pool amplified rearranged TRB by multiplex touch-down PCR. TCRdb itself ran the multiplex PCR reads through MiXCR, one entry per CDR3 protein. The sample carries 2,500 to 3,000 distinct CDR3 sequences, roughly a quarter recorded once. The CDR3 extends over 15 amino acids. The germline V gene encodes CDR1 DFQATT and CDR2 SNEGSKA (reference sequence). Amplification of TCR beta used genomic DNA extracted from peripheral blood. General study findings and limits: Immunological memory after chemotherapy cannot be judged from the repertoire data. Rebound thymic output was suggested by rising median generation probability during chemotherapy in each cancer cohort. In healthy donors, age-related TCR diversity loss mainly reflected lost richness.

The rearrangement uses TRBV20-1 and TRBJ2-3; 13 bases are shared with TRBD2. Sequencing used blood. The TCR sequence derives from a human donor with a solid tumor. CDR3 sequence: CSLTSGRTSTDTQYF. CDR3 coding DNA: TGCAGCTTGACTAGCGGGAGGACTAGCACAGATACGCAGTATTTT.